In its sample, the clone carrying this TCR beta chain was seen once. This sample was included in a study of naive CD8 T cells in extremely preterm neonates. Sequenced by immunoSEQ multiplex PCR; TCRdb stores in-frame clones only, minus some. The sample includes a few thousand clones, 95% to 98% of them seen just once. Healthy nonsmoking adults and healthy children aged about 16-60 months donated peripheral blood. Sorting kept Annexin V-negative CD3+CD8+CD45RA+CCR7+ naive T cells. J lost 5 bases, V lost 1 base, and 7 bases had no gene match. The CDR3 runs to 15 residues. CDR1 is KGHSH, CDR2 LQKENI, per germline.

This chain connects TRBV18 to TRBJ2-5; 7 bases align to TRBD1. This sequence was found in a human donor in good health. The sequenced sample consisted of naive CD8+ T cells from blood. The CDR3 coding sequence is TGTGCCAGCTCACCACTCACAGGGGTCTGGGAGACCCAGTACTTC. Its translation is CASSPLTGVWETQYF.